This T cell receptor (beta chain) was identified in a study of beta chain features in type 1 diabetes. Notes on the study in general: Moderately but significantly shorter TCRB CDR3s were found in Type 1 diabetes patients in all four CD4+ subsets. Comparison showed that naive, central memory and Treg TCRB repertoires appeared more similar among patients than among healthy donors.

The entirety of the isolated RNA underwent reverse transcription, so expressed TCRB transcripts were sequenced. Assay used: immunoSEQ multiplex PCR; TCRdb lists only in-frame clones, some missing. The sample includes about 360,000 clones, around an eighth seen only once; the top ten take about 0.01%. This clone was recorded a few times. Antigen specificity is unknown. Material for sequencing was naive CD4+ T cells from blood. This receptor was taken from a woman under 30 with type 1 diabetes.

The CDR3 region has the DNA TGTGCCAGCAGTTACACGACAGCGAACCCCTTCGAGCAGTACTTC. It yields the protein CASSYTTANPFEQYF. The rearrangement uses TRBV6-5 and TRBJ2-7, with a possible D match to TRBD1 (5 bases). Trimming took 2 bases from V and 6 from J, leaving 17 bases between them. Germline V CDR1 and CDR2: MNHEY, SVGAGI. The CDR3 is 15 residues long.